This T cell receptor beta chain emerged from a study of blood T cell repertoires in COVID-19. For the study at large: From the United States, Italy and Spain came samples of acute and convalescent COVID-19. In each case, the material was cDNA or gDNA derived from T cells, B-cell-depleted T cells, or PBMCs.

J gave up 2 bases and V 2 bases, and 6 bases lay outside the gene matches. The CDR3 consists of 15 residues. Germline values: CDR1 SQVTM, CDR2 ANQGSEA. Per the original data handling: By means of reference gene primer amplification, nucleated cell counts were estimated. Some clones are missing from TCRdb's copy, which holds only in-frame ones; the method was immunoSEQ multiplex PCR. V and J calls and clone size come straight from that table; D and trimming were deduced from the DNA. The sample yields under 200,000 clones, about four fifths seen once. The sample consisted of peripheral blood. The chain has TRBV29-1 and TRBJ2-3, with 8 bases aligning to TRBD2. This clonotype was obtained from a young man with active or convalescent COVID-19. CDR3 nucleotide sequence: TGCAGCGTTGAATATGGTAGCGGGGTCACAGATACGCAGTATTTT. It is translated as CSVEYGSGVTDTQYF.